The rows below give T cell receptor beta chains drawn from one sample of a study of CD8 T cells in Susac syndrome. TCRdb ran MiXCR on the immunoSEQ multiplex PCR reads and lists one entry per CDR3 protein. Of under 200,000 distinct CDR3 sequences listed, 85% to 95% are singletons. Material: CD8+ T cells from PBMCs. The receptor source for this set is a human donor with multiple sclerosis. Each CDR3 is given with its conserved first and last residue. The order of the fields is D gene, V gene, J gene, clone size, CDR3 DNA, CDR3 protein. A D gene is named only where the DNA matches it firmly. Rows give clone size only sometimes, using once, few, many, or a class for an expanded clone.

d_call: TRBD1; v_call: TRBV3-1; j_call: TRBJ2-7; clone_size: -; cdr3_nt: TGTGCCAGCAGCTACGGACAGGGGGGCTTATACGAGCAGTACTTC; cdr3_aa: CASSYGQGGLYEQYF
d_call: -; v_call: TRBV9; j_call: TRBJ2-7; clone_size: -; cdr3_nt: TGTGCCAGCAGCGTAGGACAGCACTTCAACTCCTACGAGCAGTACTTC; cdr3_aa: CASSVGQHFNSYEQYF
d_call: TRBD1; v_call: TRBV27; j_call: TRBJ1-2; clone_size: -; cdr3_nt: TGTGCCAGCATAAAGGGGGCCCCTTATGGCTACACCTTC; cdr3_aa: CASIKGAPYGYTF
d_call: -; v_call: TRBV7-2; j_call: TRBJ2-1; clone_size: -; cdr3_nt: TGTGCCAGCAGCTTAGCGCGGTGGAATGAGCAGTTCTTC; cdr3_aa: CASSLARWNEQFF
d_call: TRBD2; v_call: TRBV20-1; j_call: TRBJ2-5; clone_size: -; cdr3_nt: TGCAGTACAGGACTAGCGGGGGCACAAGAGACCCAGTACTTC; cdr3_aa: CSTGLAGAQETQYF
d_call: -; v_call: TRBV29-1; j_call: TRBJ1-2; clone_size: -; cdr3_nt: TGCAGCGTTGTAAGGGGAGACTCCTATGGCTACACCTTC; cdr3_aa: CSVVRGDSYGYTF
d_call: -; v_call: TRBV2; j_call: TRBJ2-7; clone_size: once; cdr3_nt: TGTGCCAGCAGTGGTGGGGTCTCTCCTTTCTACGAGCAGTACTTC; cdr3_aa: CASSGGVSPFYEQYF
d_call: -; v_call: TRBV10-3; j_call: TRBJ2-7; clone_size: -; cdr3_nt: TGTGCCACCACGCAAGGACAGTCCTCCTACGAGCAGTACTTC; cdr3_aa: CATTQGQSSYEQYF
d_call: -; v_call: TRBV27; j_call: TRBJ1-5; clone_size: -; cdr3_nt: TGTGCCAGCAGTAACGGCTATCAGCCCCAGCATTTT; cdr3_aa: CASSNGYQPQHF
d_call: -; v_call: TRBV29-1; j_call: TRBJ2-1; clone_size: -; cdr3_nt: TGCAGCGTTGAAGTGGACAGCGCTAATAGGGAGCAGTTCTTC; cdr3_aa: CSVEVDSANREQFF
d_call: -; v_call: TRBV13; j_call: TRBJ1-1; clone_size: -; cdr3_nt: TGTGCCAGCAGCCCCCATTCAGGGCGGTTTGAAGCTTTCTTT; cdr3_aa: CASSPHSGRFEAFF
d_call: -; v_call: TRBV29-1; j_call: TRBJ1-2; clone_size: -; cdr3_nt: TGCAGCGTTGTTGATTCCATCGGGGATGGCTACACCTTC; cdr3_aa: CSVVDSIGDGYTF
d_call: -; v_call: TRBV12-3/TRBV12-4; j_call: TRBJ2-1; clone_size: -; cdr3_nt: TGTGCCAGCAGTTTAGCGGCAGGTACCTACAATGAGCAGTTCTTC; cdr3_aa: CASSLAAGTYNEQFF
d_call: -; v_call: TRBV7-9; j_call: TRBJ2-3; clone_size: -; cdr3_nt: TGTGCCAGCAGCCCAGATCAGCGATTGGATACGCAGTATTTT; cdr3_aa: CASSPDQRLDTQYF
d_call: TRBD1; v_call: TRBV29-1; j_call: TRBJ1-1; clone_size: -; cdr3_nt: TGCAGCGCTGGCGGGGACAGGACACTGATCAACACTGAAGCTTTCTTT; cdr3_aa: CSAGGDRTLINTEAFF
d_call: TRBD2; v_call: TRBV27; j_call: TRBJ2-7; clone_size: once; cdr3_nt: TGTGCCAGCAGTCAGCGGGGCCTAACCTACGAGCAGTACTTC; cdr3_aa: CASSQRGLTYEQYF
d_call: -; v_call: TRBV29-1; j_call: TRBJ1-2; clone_size: -; cdr3_nt: TGCAGCGTGCCGATCTACAAGGCTGGTGGCTACACCTTC; cdr3_aa: CSVPIYKAGGYTF
d_call: TRBD1; v_call: TRBV30; j_call: TRBJ2-7; clone_size: -; cdr3_nt: TGTGCCTGGAGAGGAGGCGGACAGGGAGGCTACGAGCAGTACTTC; cdr3_aa: CAWRGGGQGGYEQYF
d_call: TRBD1; v_call: TRBV13; j_call: TRBJ2-5; clone_size: -; cdr3_nt: TGTGCCAGCAGCTCCACAGGGGTTCGAGAGACCCAGTACTTC; cdr3_aa: CASSSTGVRETQYF
d_call: -; v_call: TRBV7-2; j_call: TRBJ2-7; clone_size: -; cdr3_nt: TGTGCCAGCAGCCCCTGGGACGGAACCTACGAGCAGTACTTC; cdr3_aa: CASSPWDGTYEQYF
d_call: -; v_call: TRBV3-1; j_call: TRBJ2-3; clone_size: -; cdr3_nt: TGTGCCAGCAGCCAAGGTCAGTCTAGCACAGATACGCAGTATTTT; cdr3_aa: CASSQGQSSTDTQYF
d_call: -; v_call: TRBV20-1; j_call: TRBJ2-1; clone_size: -; cdr3_nt: TGCAGTGCTACTAGGTTCCGTGAGCAGTTCTTC; cdr3_aa: CSATRFREQFF
d_call: -; v_call: TRBV4-1; j_call: TRBJ2-1; clone_size: -; cdr3_nt: TGCGCCAGCAGCCCCCCTGGGCGGGATGAGCAGTTCTTC; cdr3_aa: CASSPPGRDEQFF
d_call: -; v_call: TRBV2; j_call: TRBJ1-4; clone_size: -; cdr3_nt: TGTGCCAGCAGTGAGACCCGCGCCCATAATGAAAAACTGTTTTTT; cdr3_aa: CASSETRAHNEKLFF
d_call: TRBD1; v_call: TRBV7-8; j_call: TRBJ1-1; clone_size: once; cdr3_nt: TGTGCCAGCAGCGATCCGCGGCGGACAGGAAAGAACACTGAAGCTTTCTTT; cdr3_aa: CASSDPRRTGKNTEAFF
d_call: -; v_call: TRBV5-1; j_call: TRBJ1-5; clone_size: -; cdr3_nt: TGCGCCAGCAGCGTGACCTGGCCGGACCTGGGCAATCAGCCCCAGCATTTT; cdr3_aa: CASSVTWPDLGNQPQHF
d_call: -; v_call: TRBV5-1; j_call: TRBJ2-7; clone_size: -; cdr3_nt: TGCGCCAGCAGCTTAGGTAGCGAGACCTACGAGCAGTACTTC; cdr3_aa: CASSLGSETYEQYF
d_call: -; v_call: TRBV30; j_call: TRBJ2-2; clone_size: -; cdr3_nt: TGTGCCTGGAGTGTAATCTCGACTAGTGAGACCGGGGAGCTGTTTTTT; cdr3_aa: CAWSVISTSETGELFF
d_call: -; v_call: TRBV4-2; j_call: TRBJ2-7; clone_size: few; cdr3_nt: TGTGCCAGCAGCCAACTAGGCTGGGAGCAGTACTTC; cdr3_aa: CASSQLGWEQYF
d_call: -; v_call: TRBV7-9; j_call: TRBJ2-1; clone_size: -; cdr3_nt: TGTGCCAGCAGCCCCCCCACGGAATACAATGAGCAGTTCTTC; cdr3_aa: CASSPPTEYNEQFF
d_call: -; v_call: TRBV14; j_call: TRBJ2-7; clone_size: once; cdr3_nt: TGTGCCAGCAGCGGGCGATCCTACGAGCAGTACTTC; cdr3_aa: CASSGRSYEQYF
d_call: -; v_call: TRBV20-1; j_call: TRBJ1-1; clone_size: -; cdr3_nt: TGCAGTGCTAGAGATCTCCTCGGGAGTGAAGCTTTCTTT; cdr3_aa: CSARDLLGSEAFF